This T cell receptor beta chain appears in the sequencing data of a study of CD8+CD57+ T cells in acquired aplastic anemia. Study as a whole: An average of around 3.5 ug of DNA was obtained from sorted CD4+ and CD8+ cells.

This CDR3 has 13 amino acids. Germline V gene data show CDR1 as SGHVS and CDR2 as FNYEAQ. V lost 1 base to trimming and J lost 2 bases, with 4 bases between them. Concerning this clonotype itself: As yet, its antigen is unknown.

Study-level points and caveats: Controls and patients did not differ significantly in CD8+ Simpson's diversity. It was found that more than 25 CD8+ CDR3 sequences were shared between patients and controls.

Profiling of TCR beta VDJ combinations and CDR3 sequences used genomic DNA as template. TCRdb fed the reads into MiXCR, producing one record per CDR3 protein. Of 250,000 to 300,000 distinct CDR3 sequences in the sample, about 56% were seen once. The sequence came from a human donor with severe aplastic anemia or a healthy control (not recorded which). The sample taken for sequencing was sorted CD4+, CD8+, or CD8+CD57+ T cells (not recorded which) from PBMCs. The chain employs TRBV7-6 and TRBJ2-3, with D unclear. The CDR3 here is CASSLEITDTQYF. The CDR3 DNA is TGTGCCAGCAGCTTAGAAATCACAGATACGCAGTATTTT.